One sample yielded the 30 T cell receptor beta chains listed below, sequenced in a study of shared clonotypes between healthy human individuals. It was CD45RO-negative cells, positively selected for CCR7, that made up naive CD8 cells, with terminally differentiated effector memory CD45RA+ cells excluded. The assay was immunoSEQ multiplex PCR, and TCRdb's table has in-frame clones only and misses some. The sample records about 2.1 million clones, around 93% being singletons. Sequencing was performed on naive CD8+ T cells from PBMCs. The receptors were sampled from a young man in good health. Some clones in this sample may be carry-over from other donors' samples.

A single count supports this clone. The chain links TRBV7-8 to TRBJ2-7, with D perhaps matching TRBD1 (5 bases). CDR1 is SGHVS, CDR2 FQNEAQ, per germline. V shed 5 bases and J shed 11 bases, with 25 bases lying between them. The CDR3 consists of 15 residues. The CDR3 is CASSPPGALVQGEYF. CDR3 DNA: TGTGCCAGCAGCCCACCCGGTGCTCTAGTCCAAGGGGAGTACTTC.

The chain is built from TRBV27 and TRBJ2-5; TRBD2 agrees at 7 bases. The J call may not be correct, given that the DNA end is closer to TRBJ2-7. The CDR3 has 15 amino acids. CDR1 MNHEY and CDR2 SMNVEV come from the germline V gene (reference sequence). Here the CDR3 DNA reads TGTGCCAGCAGTTATAATAGCGGGTCAACCTACGAGCAGTACTTC. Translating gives CASSYNSGSTYEQYF.

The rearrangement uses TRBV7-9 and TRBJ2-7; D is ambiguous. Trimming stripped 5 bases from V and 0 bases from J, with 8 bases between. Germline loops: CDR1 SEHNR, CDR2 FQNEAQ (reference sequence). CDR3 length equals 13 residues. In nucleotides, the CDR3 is TGTGCCAGCAGCGCAACGGCCTCCTACGAGCAGTACTTC. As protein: CASSATASYEQYF.

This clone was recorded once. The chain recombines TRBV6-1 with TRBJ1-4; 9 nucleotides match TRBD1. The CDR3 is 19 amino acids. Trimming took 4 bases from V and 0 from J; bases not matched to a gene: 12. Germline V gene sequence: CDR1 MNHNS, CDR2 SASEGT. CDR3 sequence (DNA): TGTGCCAGCAGTGCTTACCCGGGACAGGGTTCGTCAACTAATGAAAAACTGTTTTTT. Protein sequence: CASSAYPGQGSSTNEKLFF.

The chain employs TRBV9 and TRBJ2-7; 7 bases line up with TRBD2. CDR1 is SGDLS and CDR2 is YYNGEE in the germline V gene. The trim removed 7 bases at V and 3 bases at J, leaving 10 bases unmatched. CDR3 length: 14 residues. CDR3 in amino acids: CASSPGLPDYEQYF. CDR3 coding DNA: TGTGCCAGCTCTCCGGGACTACCCGACTACGAGCAGTACTTC.

The CDR3 DNA is TGCAGCGTTGAGTTGGACGACAAGTTGGCCTACGAGCAGTACTTC. It specifies CSVELDDKLAYEQYF. This chain connects TRBV29-1 to TRBJ2-7; D ambiguous. Trimming took 3 bases from V and 2 from J, leaving 17 bases between them. Looked up from germline, CDR1 is SQVTM and CDR2 is ANQGSEA. This CDR3 comprises 15 residues.

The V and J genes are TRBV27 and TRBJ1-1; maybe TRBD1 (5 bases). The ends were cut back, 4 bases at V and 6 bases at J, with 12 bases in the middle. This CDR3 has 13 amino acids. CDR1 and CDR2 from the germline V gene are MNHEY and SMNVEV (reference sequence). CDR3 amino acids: CASSYRGYSEAFF. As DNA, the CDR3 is TGTGCCAGCAGTTATCGGGGGTACTCTGAAGCTTTCTTT.

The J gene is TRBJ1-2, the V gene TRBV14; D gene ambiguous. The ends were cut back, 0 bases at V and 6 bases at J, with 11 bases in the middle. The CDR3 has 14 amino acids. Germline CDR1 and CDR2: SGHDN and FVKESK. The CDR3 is CASSQEPGIHGYTF. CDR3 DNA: TGTGCCAGCAGCCAAGAGCCAGGTATACATGGCTACACCTTC.

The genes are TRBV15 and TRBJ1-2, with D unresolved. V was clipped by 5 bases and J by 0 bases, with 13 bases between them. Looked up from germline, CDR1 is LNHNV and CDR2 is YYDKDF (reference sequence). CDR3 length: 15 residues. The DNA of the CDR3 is TGTGCCACCAGCTTCCCAGAGGGTTCTAACTATGGCTACACCTTC. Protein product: CATSFPEGSNYGYTF.

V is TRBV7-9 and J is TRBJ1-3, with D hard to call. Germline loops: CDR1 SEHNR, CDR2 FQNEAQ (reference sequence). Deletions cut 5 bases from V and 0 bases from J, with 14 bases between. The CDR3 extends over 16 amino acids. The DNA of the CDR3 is TGTGCCAGCAGCGTTATCGCCACCGACTCTGGAAACACCATATATTTT. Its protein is CASSVIATDSGNTIYF.

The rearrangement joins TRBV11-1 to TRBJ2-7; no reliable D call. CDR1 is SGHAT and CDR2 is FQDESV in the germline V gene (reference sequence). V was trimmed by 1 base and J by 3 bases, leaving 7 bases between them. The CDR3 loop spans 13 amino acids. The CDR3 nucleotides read TGTGCCAGCAGCTTAGGCACCCTCTACGAGCAGTACTTC. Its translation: CASSLGTLYEQYF.

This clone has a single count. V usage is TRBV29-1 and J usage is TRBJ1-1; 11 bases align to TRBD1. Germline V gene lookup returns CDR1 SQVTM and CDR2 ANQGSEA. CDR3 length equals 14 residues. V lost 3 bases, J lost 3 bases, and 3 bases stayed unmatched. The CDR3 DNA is TGCAGCGTTGATGGGGACAGGGGGGACACTGAAGCTTTCTTT. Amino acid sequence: CSVDGDRGDTEAFF.

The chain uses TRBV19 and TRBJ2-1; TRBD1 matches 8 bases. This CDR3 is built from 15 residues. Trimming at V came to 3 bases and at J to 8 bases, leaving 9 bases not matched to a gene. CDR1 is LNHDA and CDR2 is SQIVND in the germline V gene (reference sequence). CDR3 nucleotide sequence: TGTGCCAGTAGTATTTCCAGGGGGCTTAGGGATGAGCAGTTCTTC. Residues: CASSISRGLRDEQFF.

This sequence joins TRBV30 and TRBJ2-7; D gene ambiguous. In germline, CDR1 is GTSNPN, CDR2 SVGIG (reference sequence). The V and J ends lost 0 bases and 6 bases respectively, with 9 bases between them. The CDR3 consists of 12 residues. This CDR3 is CAWSVVGSEQYF. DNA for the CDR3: TGTGCCTGGAGTGTGGTGGGGTCCGAGCAGTACTTC.

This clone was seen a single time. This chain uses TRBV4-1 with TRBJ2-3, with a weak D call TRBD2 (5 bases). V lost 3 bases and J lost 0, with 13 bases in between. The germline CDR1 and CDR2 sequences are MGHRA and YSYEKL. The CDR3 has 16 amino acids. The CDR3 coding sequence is TGCGCCAGCAGCCATCCGGTGAGGGATAGCACAGATACGCAGTATTTT. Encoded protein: CASSHPVRDSTDTQYF.

The CDR3 protein is CASSSRDSNYGYTF. The DNA for the CDR3 is TGTGCCAGCAGCTCTCGGGACAGCAACTATGGCTACACCTTC. The V call is TRBV7-6, the J call TRBJ1-2, with TRBD1 matching over 7 bases. Germline V lookup: CDR1 SGHVS, CDR2 FNYEAQ. V lost 4 bases to trimming and J lost 2 bases; unmatched junction nucleotides: 4. This CDR3 comprises 14 residues.

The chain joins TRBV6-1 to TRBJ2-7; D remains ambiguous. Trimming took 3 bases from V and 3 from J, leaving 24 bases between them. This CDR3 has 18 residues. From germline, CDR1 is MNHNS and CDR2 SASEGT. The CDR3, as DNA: TGTGCCAGCAGTGAGGTCCCCTTGGGGTCGAAAGTTGTCTACGAGCAGTACTTC. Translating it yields CASSEVPLGSKVVYEQYF.

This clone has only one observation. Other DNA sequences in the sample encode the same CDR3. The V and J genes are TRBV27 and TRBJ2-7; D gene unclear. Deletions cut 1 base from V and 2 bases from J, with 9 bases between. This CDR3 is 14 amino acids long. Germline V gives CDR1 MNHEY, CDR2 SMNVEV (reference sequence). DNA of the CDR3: TGTGCCAGCAGTTTATTGGGGTCCGCCTACGAGCAGTACTTC. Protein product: CASSLLGSAYEQYF.

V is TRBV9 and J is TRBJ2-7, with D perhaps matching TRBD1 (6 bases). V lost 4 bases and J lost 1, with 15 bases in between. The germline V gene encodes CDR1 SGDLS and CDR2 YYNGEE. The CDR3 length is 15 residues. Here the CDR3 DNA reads TGTGCCAGCAGCCCCCCCGGGACAATTTCCTACGAGCAGTACTTC. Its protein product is CASSPPGTISYEQYF.

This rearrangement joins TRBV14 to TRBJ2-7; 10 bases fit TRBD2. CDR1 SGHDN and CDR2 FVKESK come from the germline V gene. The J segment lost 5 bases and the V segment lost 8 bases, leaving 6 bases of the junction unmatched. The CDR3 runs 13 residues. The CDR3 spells CASRPSGSDEQYF. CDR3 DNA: TGTGCCAGCCGCCCTAGCGGGAGCGACGAGCAGTACTTC. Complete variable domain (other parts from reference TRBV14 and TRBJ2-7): EAGVTQFPSHSVIEKGQTVTLRCDPISGHDNLYWYRRVMGKEIKFLLHFVKESKQDESGMPNNRFLAERTGGTYSTLKVQPAELEDSGVYFCASRPSGSDEQYFGPGTRLTVT.

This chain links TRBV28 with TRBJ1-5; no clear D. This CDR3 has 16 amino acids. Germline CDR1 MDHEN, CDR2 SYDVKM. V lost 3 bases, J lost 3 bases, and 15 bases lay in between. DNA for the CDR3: TGTGCCAGCAGTTTCCCCGACGGGCAGCACAATCAGCCCCAGCATTTT. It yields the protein CASSFPDGQHNQPQHF.

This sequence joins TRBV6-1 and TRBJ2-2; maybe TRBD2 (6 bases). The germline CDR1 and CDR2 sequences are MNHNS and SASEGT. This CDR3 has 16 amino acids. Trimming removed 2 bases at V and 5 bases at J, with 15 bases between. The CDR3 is CASSEKGRAGTGELFF. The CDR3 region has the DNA TGTGCCAGCAGTGAAAAGGGGAGAGCGGGTACCGGGGAGCTGTTTTTT.

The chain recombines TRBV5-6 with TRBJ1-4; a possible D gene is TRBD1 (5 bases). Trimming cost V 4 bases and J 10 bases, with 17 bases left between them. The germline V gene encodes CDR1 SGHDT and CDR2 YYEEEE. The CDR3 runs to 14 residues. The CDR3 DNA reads TGTGCCAGCAGCAAGGGTGGGGGTTCGGCAAAACTGTTTTTT. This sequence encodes CASSKGGGSAKLFF. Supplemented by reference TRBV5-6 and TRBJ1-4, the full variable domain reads DAGVTQSPTHLIKTRGQQVTLRCSPKSGHDTVSWYQQALGQGPQFIFQYYEEEERQRGNFPDRFSGHQFPNYSSELNVNALLLGDSALYLCASSKGGGSAKLFFGSGTQLSVL.

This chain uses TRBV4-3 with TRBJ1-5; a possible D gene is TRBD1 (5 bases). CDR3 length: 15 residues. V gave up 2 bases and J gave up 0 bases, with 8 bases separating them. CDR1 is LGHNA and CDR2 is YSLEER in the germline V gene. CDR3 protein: CASSQNRYSNQPQHF. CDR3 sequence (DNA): TGCGCCAGCAGCCAAAACAGGTATAGCAATCAGCCCCAGCATTTT.

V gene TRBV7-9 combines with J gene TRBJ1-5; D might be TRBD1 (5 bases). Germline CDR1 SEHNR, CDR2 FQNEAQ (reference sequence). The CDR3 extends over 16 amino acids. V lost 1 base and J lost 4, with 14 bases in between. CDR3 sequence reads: CASSLGDPGGNQPQHF. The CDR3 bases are TGTGCCAGCAGCTTAGGGGACCCGGGCGGGAATCAGCCCCAGCATTTT.

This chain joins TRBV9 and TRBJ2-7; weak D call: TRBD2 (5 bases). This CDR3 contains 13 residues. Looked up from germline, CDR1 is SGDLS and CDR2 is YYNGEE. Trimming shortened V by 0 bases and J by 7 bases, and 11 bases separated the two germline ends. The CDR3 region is CASSVDNGVEQYF. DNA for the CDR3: TGTGCCAGCAGCGTAGATAACGGGGTGGAGCAGTACTTC.

The CDR3 nucleotides read TGTGCCAGCAACAAACACGGGGGGCGGGAGACCCAGTACTTC. It codes for CASNKHGGRETQYF. The chain combines TRBV6-1 with TRBJ2-5, with a weak D call TRBD2 (7 bases). V lost 7 bases and J 5 bases, leaving 17 bases between the germline ends. CDR1 and CDR2 (germline): MNHNS, SASEGT. The CDR3 is made up of 14 amino acids.

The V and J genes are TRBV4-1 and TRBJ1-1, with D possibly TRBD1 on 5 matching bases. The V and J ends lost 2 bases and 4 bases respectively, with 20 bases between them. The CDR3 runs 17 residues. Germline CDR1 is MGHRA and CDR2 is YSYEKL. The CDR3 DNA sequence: TGCGCCAGCAGCCAAACACAACGGAGGGGCACCTTCACTGAAGCTTTCTTT. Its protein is CASSQTQRRGTFTEAFF.

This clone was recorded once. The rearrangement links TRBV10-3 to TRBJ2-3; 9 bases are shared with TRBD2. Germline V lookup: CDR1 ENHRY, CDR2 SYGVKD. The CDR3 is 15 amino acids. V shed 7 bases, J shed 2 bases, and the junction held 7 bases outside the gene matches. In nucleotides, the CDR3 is TGTGCCATCACCTTGACTAGCGGAAACACAGATACGCAGTATTTT. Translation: CAITLTSGNTDTQYF.

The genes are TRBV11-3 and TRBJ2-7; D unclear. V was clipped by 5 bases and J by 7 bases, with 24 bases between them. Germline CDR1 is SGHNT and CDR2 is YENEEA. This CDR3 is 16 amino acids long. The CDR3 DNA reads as TGTGCCAGCAGCGTCCGGGTTCCAGGCTCGGAGAATGAGCAGTACTTC. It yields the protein CASSVRVPGSENEQYF.